The T cell receptor (beta chain) under discussion was sequenced for a study of blood T cell repertoires in COVID-19. CDR3 length: 16 amino acids. CDR1 and CDR2 from the germline V gene are LNHDA and SQIVND (reference sequence). The V end was cut by 5 bases, the J end by 0 bases, with 14 bases between. TCRdb's table, derived via immunoSEQ multiplex PCR, lists solely in-frame clones and lacks some. The repertoire includes almost 400,000 clones, around 87% of them detected once, and about 2.5% sits in the top ten. The origin of this receptor is a woman aged 60-70 years with COVID-19, enrolled during active disease. The source material was peripheral blood. V is TRBV19 and J is TRBJ2-1; D is undetermined. CDR3 region: CASSPIRVSSYNEQFF. The CDR3 DNA is TGTGCCAGTAGTCCGATCCGGGTGTCCTCCTACAATGAGCAGTTCTTC.